This TCR beta chain was recorded in a study of PD-1 blockade in classical Hodgkin lymphoma. Clones were sequenced by immunoSEQ multiplex PCR, and TCRdb holds only the in-frame ones, with some missing. The sample includes roughly 20,000 clones, about nine tenths of them seen just once. Overall study findings and caveats: The baseline diversity of complete responders showed similarity to that of newly diagnosed patients.

Germline CDR1 reads SGHRS; CDR2 reads YFSETQ. CDR3 length: 13 amino acids. V dropped 4 bases and J dropped 6; count of bases not matched to a gene: 6. This clone occurred a few times. Antigen: not known. All patients relapsed after autologous stem cell transplantation, and brentuximab vedotin exposure varied. The chain carries TRBV5-1 and TRBJ2-7, with 8 positions matching TRBD1. The sequenced sample was peripheral blood mononuclear cells (PBMCs), obtained before the second cycle of nivolumab. The receptor was derived from a human donor with classical Hodgkin lymphoma. The CDR3 DNA reads as TGCGCCAGCAGCGACCAGGGGGCTGGCGAGCAGTACTTC. This translates into CASSDQGAGEQYF.